The 12 T cell receptor beta chains listed next were all sequenced from one sample in a study of control samples from healthy donors and cancer patients. This table comes from immunoSEQ multiplex PCR, and its TCRdb copy is limited to in-frame clones, with some not included. The table shows under 150,000 clones, with approximately 88% occurring only once. Sequenced material: blood. The receptor source for this set is a man aged 35 to 55 in good health.

The V gene is TRBV7-9, the J gene TRBJ1-3, with 9 positions matching TRBD1. Germline V gene data show CDR1 as SEHNR and CDR2 as FQNEAQ (reference sequence). CDR3 size: 17 residues. The ends lost 1 base at V and 0 bases at J; junction bases unmatched: 4. CDR3: CASSLVLTGGSGNTIYF. The CDR3 nucleotides are TGTGCCAGCAGCTTAGTCCTGACAGGGGGCTCTGGAAACACCATATATTTT.

The gene calls are TRBV5-1 and TRBJ1-1; D unresolved. Germline CDR1 and CDR2: SGHRS and YFSETQ. This CDR3 is built from 15 residues. V gave up 0 bases and J gave up 3 bases, with 12 bases separating them. CDR3 nucleotides: TGCGCCAGCAGCTTGGCCGGATCAGCAGACACTGAAGCTTTCTTT. Translated: CASSLAGSADTEAFF.

This chain uses TRBV29-1 with TRBJ2-4, with no clear D. This CDR3 has 15 amino acids. Trimming cost V 6 bases and J 2 bases, with 17 bases left between them. Germline V gene sequence: CDR1 SQVTM, CDR2 ANQGSEA. The CDR3 DNA sequence: TGCAGCGTCGAACAACCGGAAAGTTCCAAAAACATTCAGTACTTC. This translates into CSVEQPESSKNIQYF.

V and J are TRBV11-1 and TRBJ2-1; 13 bases map to TRBD2. Germline-derived CDR1 and CDR2 are SGHAT and FQDESV (reference sequence). This CDR3 comprises 15 residues. V gave up 5 bases and J gave up 10 bases; unmatched junction bases: 8. Here the CDR3 reads CASSLGLAGRLEQFF. The CDR3 DNA follows: TGTGCCAGCAGCCTGGGACTAGCGGGGAGGTTGGAGCAGTTCTTC. The full variable domain, in which reference TRBV11-1 and TRBJ2-1 provide the parts outside the CDR3, is EAEVAQSPRYKITEKSQAVAFWCDPISGHATLYWYRQILGQGPELLVQFQDESVVDDSQLPKDRFSAERLKGVDSTLKIQPAELGDSAMYLCASSLGLAGRLEQFFGPGTRLTVL.

This clone appeared once. The rearrangement joins TRBV5-1 to TRBJ2-3, with 9 bases lining up with TRBD1. The CDR3 sequence is 15 residues long. CDR1 is SGHRS and CDR2 is YFSETQ in the germline V gene. With V trimmed by 2 bases and J by 4 bases, 5 bases remained unmatched. CDR3 amino acids: CASSLGDRDADTQYF. CDR3 nucleotides: TGCGCCAGCAGCTTAGGGGACAGGGACGCAGATACGCAGTATTTT.

The rearrangement uses TRBV7-3 and TRBJ2-7, with D possibly TRBD1 on 5 matching bases. CDR3 length: 14 amino acids. The germline CDR1 and CDR2 sequences are SGHTA and FQGTGA. V shed 2 bases and J shed 4 bases, with 12 bases lying between them. In nucleotides, the CDR3 is TGTGCCAGCAGCTTACAGGGAATTGGGTACGAGCAGTACTTC. It translates to CASSLQGIGYEQYF.

This chain connects TRBV6-5 to TRBJ2-1; maybe TRBD1 (5 bases). Per germline, CDR1 MNHEY and CDR2 SVGAGI. V lost 9 bases and J lost 4, with 7 bases in between. The CDR3 sequence is 11 residues long. In nucleotides, the CDR3 is TGTGCCAGTAGGGGTTACAATGAGCAGTTCTTC. This encodes CASRGYNEQFF.

The gene calls are TRBV27 and TRBJ1-1; D is perhaps TRBD1 (5 bases). The CDR3 is 15 amino acids. V was shortened by 6 bases and J by 1 base, with 15 bases between the two germline ends. Germline CDR1 MNHEY, CDR2 SMNVEV (reference sequence). The CDR3 sequence: CASRRDSSGNTEAFF. The DNA of the CDR3 is TGTGCCAGCAGGAGAGACAGTTCAGGGAACACTGAAGCTTTCTTT.

This clone was observed once. The V and J genes are TRBV24-1 and TRBJ1-1, with no clear D. Looked up from germline, CDR1 is KGHDR and CDR2 is SFDVKD. V was trimmed by 9 bases and J by 4 bases, leaving 11 bases between them. This CDR3 has 12 amino acids. In DNA form, the CDR3 reads TGTGCCACCCTCAAGCCGGGCACTGAAGCTTTCTTT. Its translation: CATLKPGTEAFF.

The V call is TRBV4-3, the J call TRBJ2-2; 7 nucleotides line up with TRBD1. The CDR3 contains 15 residues. Germline CDR1 and CDR2: LGHNA and YSLEER. The ends lost 2 bases at V and 8 bases at J; junction bases unmatched: 8. The CDR3 nucleotides read TGCGCCAGCAGCCAACAGATAGACAGGGTGGGGGAGCTGTTTTTT. Translated: CASSQQIDRVGELFF.

The gene calls are TRBV5-1 and TRBJ1-4, with 7 bases lining up with TRBD1. V gave up 4 bases and J gave up 0 bases; unmatched junction bases: 3. This CDR3 spans 15 amino acids. Germline CDR1 is SGHRS and CDR2 is YFSETQ. The DNA of the CDR3 is TGCGCCAGCAGCGCCGGACAGGCAACTAATGAAAAACTGTTTTTT. Its translation: CASSAGQATNEKLFF.

The rearrangement uses TRBV25-1 and TRBJ1-6; D is perhaps TRBD1 (6 bases). The CDR3 has 16 amino acids. The germline V gene encodes CDR1 MGHDK and CDR2 SYGVNS. With 5 bases removed from V and 4 bases from J, the gap between germline ends came to 15 bases. Written as DNA, the CDR3 is TGTGCCAGCAGTCCCAGCGACAGGAGATATAATTCACCCCTCCACTTT. This encodes CASSPSDRRYNSPLHF.